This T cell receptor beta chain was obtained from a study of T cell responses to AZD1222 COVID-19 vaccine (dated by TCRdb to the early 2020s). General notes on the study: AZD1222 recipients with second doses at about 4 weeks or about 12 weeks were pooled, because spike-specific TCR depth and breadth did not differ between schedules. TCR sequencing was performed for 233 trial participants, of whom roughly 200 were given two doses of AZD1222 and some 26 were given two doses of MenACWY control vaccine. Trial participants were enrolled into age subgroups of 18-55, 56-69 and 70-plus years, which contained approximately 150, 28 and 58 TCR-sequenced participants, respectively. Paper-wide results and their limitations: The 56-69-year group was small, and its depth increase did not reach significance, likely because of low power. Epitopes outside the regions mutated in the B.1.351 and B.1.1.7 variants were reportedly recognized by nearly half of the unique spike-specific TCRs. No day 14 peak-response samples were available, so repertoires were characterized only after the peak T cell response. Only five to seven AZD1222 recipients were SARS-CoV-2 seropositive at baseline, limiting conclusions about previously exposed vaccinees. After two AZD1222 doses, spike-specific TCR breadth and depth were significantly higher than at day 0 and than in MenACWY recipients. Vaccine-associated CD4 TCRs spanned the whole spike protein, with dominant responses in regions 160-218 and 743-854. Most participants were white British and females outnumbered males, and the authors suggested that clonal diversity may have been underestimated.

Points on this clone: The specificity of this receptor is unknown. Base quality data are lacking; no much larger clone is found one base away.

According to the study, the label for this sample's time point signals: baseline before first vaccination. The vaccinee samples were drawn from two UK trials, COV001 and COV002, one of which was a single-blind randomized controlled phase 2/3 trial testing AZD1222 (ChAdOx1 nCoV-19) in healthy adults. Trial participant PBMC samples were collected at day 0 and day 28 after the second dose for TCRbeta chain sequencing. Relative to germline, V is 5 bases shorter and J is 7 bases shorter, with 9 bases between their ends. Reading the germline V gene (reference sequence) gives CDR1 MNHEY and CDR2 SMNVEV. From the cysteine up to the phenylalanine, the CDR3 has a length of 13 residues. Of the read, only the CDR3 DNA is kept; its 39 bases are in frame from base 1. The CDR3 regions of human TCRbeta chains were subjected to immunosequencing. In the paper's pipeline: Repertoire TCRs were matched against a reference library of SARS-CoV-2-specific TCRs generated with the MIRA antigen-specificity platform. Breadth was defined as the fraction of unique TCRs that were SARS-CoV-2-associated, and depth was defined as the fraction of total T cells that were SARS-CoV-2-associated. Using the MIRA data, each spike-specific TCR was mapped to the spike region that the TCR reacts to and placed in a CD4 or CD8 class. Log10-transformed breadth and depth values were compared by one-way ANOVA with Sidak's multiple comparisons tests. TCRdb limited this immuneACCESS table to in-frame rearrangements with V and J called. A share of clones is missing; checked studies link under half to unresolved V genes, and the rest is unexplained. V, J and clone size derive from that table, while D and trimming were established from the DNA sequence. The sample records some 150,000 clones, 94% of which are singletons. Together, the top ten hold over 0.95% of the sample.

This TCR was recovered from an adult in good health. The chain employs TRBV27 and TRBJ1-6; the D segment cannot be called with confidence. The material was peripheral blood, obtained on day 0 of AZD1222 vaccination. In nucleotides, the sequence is TGTGCCAGCAGTCGAAAACTCAATTCACCCCTCCACTTT. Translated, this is CASSRKLNSPLHF.